This T cell receptor beta chain derives from a study of T cell repertoires in cytomegalovirus infection. Study overall: Carrying CMV and the relevant HLA type showed in public TCR beta signatures.

TCRdb recomputed calls from the reads with MiXCR, one row per CDR3 protein. The sample has approximately 700,000 distinct CDR3 sequences, less than 40% seen once. For this clonotype: Antigen specificity is unknown.

The CDR3 extends over 16 amino acids. Germline-derived CDR1 and CDR2 are MNHNS and SASEGT. The V gene lost 7 bases and the J gene lost 1 base, with 17 bases spanning the gap. Study-wide results and caveats: Cumulative public TCR beta family frequency identified carriers of CMV plus the relevant HLA. The response measured ex vivo was dominated by TCR beta clonotypes (HLA-C-restricted and CMV-specific).

V gene TRBV6-1 combines with J gene TRBJ1-5; a possible D gene is TRBD1 (5 bases). The sequence came from a human donor in good health (CMV status not recorded). Some clones in this sample may be carry-over from other donors' samples. Sequenced material: PBMCs. The CDR3 sequence: CASKRPEGMSNQPQHF. As DNA, the CDR3 is TGTGCCAGCAAGAGGCCGGAGGGGATGAGCAATCAGCCCCAGCATTTT.